This TCR beta chain is from a study of response to subunit inactivated influenza vaccine. TCRdb itself ran the RT-PCR reads through MiXCR, one entry per CDR3 protein. The sample consists of more than 700,000 distinct CDR3 sequences, about 20% of them appearing once. In regard to this clonotype: Its antigen is undetermined.

Study findings and constraints: Authors suggested few new T cells are recruited by each seasonal influenza vaccination.

The CDR3 totals 16 residues. V shed 3 bases, J shed 7 bases, and the junction held 7 bases outside the gene matches. In germline, CDR1 is SGDLS, CDR2 YYNGEE. The J gene is TRBJ2-4, the V gene TRBV9, with TRBD2 matching 13 bases. The TCR sequence derives from a middle-aged man who received an inactivated influenza vaccine. The source material was PBMCs from blood, sampled more than 4 days after vaccination. The CDR3 loop is CASSATSGGAPNIQYF. CDR3 nucleotide sequence: TGTGCCAGCAGCGCCACTAGCGGGGGGGCCCCGAACATTCAGTACTTC.